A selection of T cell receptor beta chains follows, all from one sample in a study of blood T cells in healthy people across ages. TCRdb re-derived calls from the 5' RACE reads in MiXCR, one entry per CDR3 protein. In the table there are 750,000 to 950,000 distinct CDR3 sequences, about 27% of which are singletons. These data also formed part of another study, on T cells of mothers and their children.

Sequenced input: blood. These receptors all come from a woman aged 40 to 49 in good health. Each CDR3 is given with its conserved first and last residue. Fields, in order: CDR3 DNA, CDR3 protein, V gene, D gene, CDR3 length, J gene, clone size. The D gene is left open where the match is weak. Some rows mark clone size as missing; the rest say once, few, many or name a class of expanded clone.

CDR3 DNA: TGCGCCAGCAGCTTGGTTGGACTCTCGAGCTCCTATAATTCACCCCTCCACTTT; CDR3 protein: CASSLVGLSSSYNSPLHF; V gene: TRBV5-1; D gene: .; CDR3 length: 18; J gene: TRBJ1-6; clone size: few
CDR3 DNA: TGCAGCGTTGGAGAACTAGCATCAGATACGCAGTATTTT; CDR3 protein: CSVGELASDTQYF; V gene: TRBV29-1; D gene: .; CDR3 length: 13; J gene: TRBJ2-3; clone size: many
CDR3 DNA: TGTGCCAGCAGCTTTCCGGGGGATATTTCCTACGAGCAGTACTTC; CDR3 protein: CASSFPGDISYEQYF; V gene: TRBV7-9; D gene: .; CDR3 length: 15; J gene: TRBJ2-7; clone size: few
CDR3 DNA: TGTGCCATCAGTGATGTCGGGGGGGATTCCTACGAGCAGTACTTC; CDR3 protein: CAISDVGGDSYEQYF; V gene: TRBV10-3; D gene: TRBD2; CDR3 length: 15; J gene: TRBJ2-7; clone size: many
CDR3 DNA: TGTGCCAGCAGTGCCGGGACTAGAGTTTACAATGAGCAGTACTTC; CDR3 protein: CASSAGTRVYNEQYF; V gene: TRBV2; D gene: TRBD2; CDR3 length: 15; J gene: TRBJ2-7; clone size: .
CDR3 DNA: TGCGCCAGCAGCCACCTGTACAGGGGGCTCTACGAGCAGTACTTC; CDR3 protein: CASSHLYRGLYEQYF; V gene: TRBV4-1; D gene: TRBD1; CDR3 length: 15; J gene: TRBJ2-7; clone size: few
CDR3 DNA: TGTGCCAGCAGCTTAGGCGGGACCGCCTCCTACGAGCAGTACTTC; CDR3 protein: CASSLGGTASYEQYF; V gene: TRBV7-2; D gene: .; CDR3 length: 15; J gene: TRBJ2-7; clone size: many
CDR3 DNA: TGCAGCGGGATGACAGGGAGTGGGTCAGACGAGCAGTACTTC; CDR3 protein: CSGMTGSGSDEQYF; V gene: TRBV29-1; D gene: TRBD1; CDR3 length: 14; J gene: TRBJ2-7; clone size: many
CDR3 DNA: TGTGCTAGCAGCCAAAACCCCAGCACGTCCGCCGGGGAGCTGTTTTTT; CDR3 protein: CASSQNPSTSAGELFF; V gene: TRBV7-7; D gene: .; CDR3 length: 16; J gene: TRBJ2-2; clone size: once
CDR3 DNA: TGTGCCAGCAGCTGGAACGGTTTACAGGGGAGCGGTGGCTACACCTTC; CDR3 protein: CASSWNGLQGSGGYTF; V gene: TRBV5-6; D gene: TRBD1; CDR3 length: 16; J gene: TRBJ1-2; clone size: .
CDR3 DNA: TGTGCCAGCAGCGCCGCATCCGGGAAAAACTATGGCTACACCTTC; CDR3 protein: CASSAASGKNYGYTF; V gene: TRBV9; D gene: .; CDR3 length: 15; J gene: TRBJ1-2; clone size: few
CDR3 DNA: TGTGCCAGCAGTGCCGCCTCGTCCCCCACAGATACGCAGTATTTT; CDR3 protein: CASSAASSPTDTQYF; V gene: TRBV28; D gene: .; CDR3 length: 15; J gene: TRBJ2-3; clone size: few
CDR3 DNA: TGTGCCAGCAGACTGACAGGGAATGACGAGCAGTACTTC; CDR3 protein: CASRLTGNDEQYF; V gene: TRBV28; D gene: TRBD1; CDR3 length: 13; J gene: TRBJ2-7; clone size: .
CDR3 DNA: TGTGCCAGCAGTTTCGTGGGGGGGCGGGAGACCCAGTACTTC; CDR3 protein: CASSFVGGRETQYF; V gene: TRBV28; D gene: .; CDR3 length: 14; J gene: TRBJ2-5; clone size: few
CDR3 DNA: TGTGCCAGCAGTTTATCTCCAGGGGAAGATTCCCCGTTCTTC; CDR3 protein: CASSLSPGEDSPFF; V gene: TRBV28; D gene: .; CDR3 length: 14; J gene: TRBJ2-1; clone size: .
CDR3 DNA: TGTGCCTGGGGGACAGGACCCAGGCACTACGAGCAGTACTTC; CDR3 protein: CAWGTGPRHYEQYF; V gene: TRBV30; D gene: TRBD1; CDR3 length: 14; J gene: TRBJ2-7; clone size: few
CDR3 DNA: TGTGCCAGCAGCTGGAGGAGCGGGGGCTTCTCAGCGTCCTACAATGAGCAGTTCTTC; CDR3 protein: CASSWRSGGFSASYNEQFF; V gene: TRBV7-8; D gene: TRBD2; CDR3 length: 19; J gene: TRBJ2-1; clone size: .
CDR3 DNA: TGTGCCAGCACCCTTAGCAATCAGCCCCAGCATTTT; CDR3 protein: CASTLSNQPQHF; V gene: TRBV12-3/TRBV12-4; D gene: .; CDR3 length: 12; J gene: TRBJ1-5; clone size: .
CDR3 DNA: TGCGCCAGCAGCGAGGGTTCGATGGGCACTGAAGCTTTCTTT; CDR3 protein: CASSEGSMGTEAFF; V gene: TRBV5-1; D gene: .; CDR3 length: 14; J gene: TRBJ1-1; clone size: .
CDR3 DNA: TGTGCCAGCTCACCGACCAGGGGCTACGAGCAGTACTTC; CDR3 protein: CASSPTRGYEQYF; V gene: TRBV18; D gene: .; CDR3 length: 13; J gene: TRBJ2-7; clone size: few
CDR3 DNA: TGTGCCAGCAGCAAAAGTACAGGGGGGCAGGCGGAGACCCAGTACTTC; CDR3 protein: CASSKSTGGQAETQYF; V gene: TRBV21-1; D gene: .; CDR3 length: 16; J gene: TRBJ2-5; clone size: many
CDR3 DNA: TGTGCCAGCGCCCTGCCCGGCCCTTCCTACGAGCAGTACTTC; CDR3 protein: CASALPGPSYEQYF; V gene: TRBV28; D gene: .; CDR3 length: 14; J gene: TRBJ2-7; clone size: .
CDR3 DNA: TGTGCCAGCAGTTACGAGACAGGGGGCCTCGGCTACACCTTC; CDR3 protein: CASSYETGGLGYTF; V gene: TRBV6-6; D gene: TRBD1; CDR3 length: 14; J gene: TRBJ1-2; clone size: few
CDR3 DNA: TGTGCCAGCAGTGAAAACCCCATGGCCAGCTACTATGGCTACACCTTC; CDR3 protein: CASSENPMASYYGYTF; V gene: TRBV2; D gene: .; CDR3 length: 16; J gene: TRBJ1-2; clone size: few
CDR3 DNA: TGTGCCAGCAAGGTGGGACAAGAGACCCAGTACTTC; CDR3 protein: CASKVGQETQYF; V gene: TRBV6-6; D gene: .; CDR3 length: 12; J gene: TRBJ2-5; clone size: many
CDR3 DNA: TGCGCCAGCAGCCAATATTCCGGGACAGAAGATGGCTACACCTTC; CDR3 protein: CASSQYSGTEDGYTF; V gene: TRBV4-3; D gene: TRBD1; CDR3 length: 15; J gene: TRBJ1-2; clone size: few
CDR3 DNA: TGCGCCAGTCGAGAAATACGGGACAGGCGCTACGAGCAGTACTTC; CDR3 protein: CASREIRDRRYEQYF; V gene: TRBV5-1; D gene: TRBD1; CDR3 length: 15; J gene: TRBJ2-7; clone size: .
CDR3 DNA: TGTGCCACCAGTGAGGCAGACTCGAATCGGTTAGGTGAGCAGTTCTTC; CDR3 protein: CATSEADSNRLGEQFF; V gene: TRBV24-1; D gene: .; CDR3 length: 16; J gene: TRBJ2-1; clone size: many
CDR3 DNA: TGTGCCAGCAGCCAAGATATCCTTAGGAGCTCCTACGAGCAGTACTTC; CDR3 protein: CASSQDILRSSYEQYF; V gene: TRBV3-1; D gene: .; CDR3 length: 16; J gene: TRBJ2-7; clone size: .
CDR3 DNA: TGCAGTGCTAGTCTTCCCTCTGTTGAGCAGTACTTC; CDR3 protein: CSASLPSVEQYF; V gene: TRBV20-1; D gene: .; CDR3 length: 12; J gene: TRBJ2-7; clone size: many
CDR3 DNA: TGTGCCATCAGTGTAGGCCTGGATCAGCCCCAGCATTTT; CDR3 protein: CAISVGLDQPQHF; V gene: TRBV10-3; D gene: .; CDR3 length: 13; J gene: TRBJ1-5; clone size: .
CDR3 DNA: TGTGCCAGCAGTACCGACAGGGGGCGGTCTGCCTCCTACAATGAGCAGTTCTTC; CDR3 protein: CASSTDRGRSASYNEQFF; V gene: TRBV6-5; D gene: TRBD1; CDR3 length: 18; J gene: TRBJ2-1; clone size: .
CDR3 DNA: TGTGCCAGCAGGTCTAGCGTTTATTCCACAGATACGCAGTATTTT; CDR3 protein: CASRSSVYSTDTQYF; V gene: TRBV2; D gene: .; CDR3 length: 15; J gene: TRBJ2-3; clone size: few
CDR3 DNA: TGTGCCAGCAGTCCCCAACAGGGGCCGTCCGGGGAGCTGTTTTTT; CDR3 protein: CASSPQQGPSGELFF; V gene: TRBV28; D gene: TRBD1; CDR3 length: 15; J gene: TRBJ2-2; clone size: .
CDR3 DNA: TGCAGTGCGGCCGCCGAGCTAGGGACTAGCGGGGGGCCTTACAATGAGCAGTTCTTC; CDR3 protein: CSAAAELGTSGGPYNEQFF; V gene: TRBV20-1; D gene: TRBD2; CDR3 length: 19; J gene: TRBJ2-1; clone size: .
CDR3 DNA: TGCAGTGCCCCGCCCATAGCGGGGGTCTACACCGGGGAGCTGTTTTTT; CDR3 protein: CSAPPIAGVYTGELFF; V gene: TRBV20-1; D gene: TRBD2; CDR3 length: 16; J gene: TRBJ2-2; clone size: .
CDR3 DNA: TGTGCCAACAGCTTAGGGGTGGGGCAGTACGATGAGCAGTTCTTC; CDR3 protein: CANSLGVGQYDEQFF; V gene: TRBV7-3; D gene: .; CDR3 length: 15; J gene: TRBJ2-1; clone size: .
CDR3 DNA: TGCAGTGCTAGGTGGGGGTATGGCTACACCGGGACAGGGGGCGCCGACACTGAAGCTTTCTTT; CDR3 protein: CSARWGYGYTGTGGADTEAFF; V gene: TRBV20-1; D gene: TRBD1; CDR3 length: 21; J gene: TRBJ1-1; clone size: once
CDR3 DNA: TGCGCCAGCAGCCAAGGTAACAGTCGATATTCACCCCTCCACTTT; CDR3 protein: CASSQGNSRYSPLHF; V gene: TRBV4-3; D gene: .; CDR3 length: 15; J gene: TRBJ1-6; clone size: .
CDR3 DNA: TGTGCCAGCAGGCCAAACAGGGGATACAACACTGAAGCTTTCTTT; CDR3 protein: CASRPNRGYNTEAFF; V gene: TRBV7-6; D gene: TRBD1; CDR3 length: 15; J gene: TRBJ1-1; clone size: .
CDR3 DNA: TGTGCAGTCTCCGTGGCAACTCGCGATCAGCCCCAGTATTTT; CDR3 protein: CAVSVATRDQPQYF; V gene: TRBV7-8; D gene: .; CDR3 length: 14; J gene: TRBJ2-3; clone size: .
CDR3 DNA: TGTACCTGGAGTTCTAGCTTGGGGACCCAGTACTTC; CDR3 protein: CTWSSSLGTQYF; V gene: TRBV30; D gene: .; CDR3 length: 12; J gene: TRBJ2-5; clone size: .
CDR3 DNA: TGTGCCAGCAGCTCCATCCAGGGGGCGCGAGGCTATGGCTACACCTTC; CDR3 protein: CASSSIQGARGYGYTF; V gene: TRBV11-2; D gene: TRBD1; CDR3 length: 16; J gene: TRBJ1-2; clone size: many
CDR3 DNA: TGTGCCTGGAATAACGGACAGGGAGGCTACACCTTC; CDR3 protein: CAWNNGQGGYTF; V gene: TRBV30; D gene: TRBD1; CDR3 length: 12; J gene: TRBJ1-2; clone size: few
CDR3 DNA: TGTGCCAGTGGACTAGCGGGGGCAAGCACAGATACGCAGTATTTT; CDR3 protein: CASGLAGASTDTQYF; V gene: TRBV3-1; D gene: TRBD2; CDR3 length: 15; J gene: TRBJ2-3; clone size: .
CDR3 DNA: TGCAGTGCTAGTACCTGGGAGACCCAGTACTTC; CDR3 protein: CSASTWETQYF; V gene: TRBV20-1; D gene: .; CDR3 length: 11; J gene: TRBJ2-5; clone size: .